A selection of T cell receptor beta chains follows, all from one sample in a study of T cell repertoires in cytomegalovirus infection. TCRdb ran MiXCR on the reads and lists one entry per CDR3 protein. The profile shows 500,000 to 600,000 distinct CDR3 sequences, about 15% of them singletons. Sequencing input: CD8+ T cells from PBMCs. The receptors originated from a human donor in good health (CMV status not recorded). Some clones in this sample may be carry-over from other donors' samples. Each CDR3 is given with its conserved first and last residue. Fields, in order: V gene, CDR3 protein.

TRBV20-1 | CSARDGTREDNEQFF
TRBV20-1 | CSARDSRVATGNTIYF
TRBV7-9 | CASSDRDTLSYNSPLHF
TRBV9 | CASSVGGGVGNTIYF
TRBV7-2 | CASSSPTAPNYGYTF
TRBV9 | CASSASGTGNNEQFF
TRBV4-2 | CASSQEVAGGANEQFF
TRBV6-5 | CASSAYRSEAFF
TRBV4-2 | CASSQEGMGISNQPQHF
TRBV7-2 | CASSPNQEGVNTEAFF
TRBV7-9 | CASAGGFSTDTQYF
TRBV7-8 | CASSSHQSSYASYNEQFF
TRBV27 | CASSLSGWSVNEQFF
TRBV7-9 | CASRGGLAGDEQFF
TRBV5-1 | CASSSLAGGVGNEQFF
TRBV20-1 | CSASLASGRLDDYEQYF
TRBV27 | CASSFGFGTSGYEQYF
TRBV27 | CASSDWTSGTGELFF
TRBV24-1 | CATMSEPRNEQFF
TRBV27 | CASTRGAGELFF
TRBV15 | CATSRGSYNEQFF
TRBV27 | CASSLGNEEKLFF
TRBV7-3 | CASSLTGGGGYTF
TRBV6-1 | CASSEHGRAHEQYF
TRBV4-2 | CASSQNLAGPSTDTQYF
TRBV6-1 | CASTFSGKNYGYTF
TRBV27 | CASSLSMASYTEAFF
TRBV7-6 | CASSLAGRVSGNTIYF